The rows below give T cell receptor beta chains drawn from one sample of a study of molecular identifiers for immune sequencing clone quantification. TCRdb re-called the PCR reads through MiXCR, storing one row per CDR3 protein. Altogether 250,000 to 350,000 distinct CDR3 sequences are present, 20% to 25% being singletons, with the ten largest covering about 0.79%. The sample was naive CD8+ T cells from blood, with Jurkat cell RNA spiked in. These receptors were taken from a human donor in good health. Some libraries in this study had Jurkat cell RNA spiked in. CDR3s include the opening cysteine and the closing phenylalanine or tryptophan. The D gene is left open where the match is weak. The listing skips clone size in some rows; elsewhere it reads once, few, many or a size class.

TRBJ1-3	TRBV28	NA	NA	TGTGCCAGCAACCCGGACAGAAGCTCTGGAAACACCATATATTTT	CASNPDRSSGNTIYF
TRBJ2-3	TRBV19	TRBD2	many	TGTGCCAGTAGCGGACTAGACACAGATACGCAGTATTTT	CASSGLDTDTQYF
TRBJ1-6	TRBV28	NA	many	TGTGCCAGCAGTCCTAGCTATAATTCACCCCTCCACTTT	CASSPSYNSPLHF
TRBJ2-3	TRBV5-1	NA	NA	TGCGCCAGCAGCTTGGTTGGCCCCCCAGATACGCAGTATTTT	CASSLVGPPDTQYF
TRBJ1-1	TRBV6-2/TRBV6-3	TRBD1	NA	TGTGCCAGCGGAAAACTCCGGGACAGGGACAGGAACACTGATGCTTTCTTT	CASGKLRDRDRNTDAFF
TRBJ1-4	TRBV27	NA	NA	TGTGCCAGCAGTTCCCATCTGAGTGAAGAACTGGTTTTT	CASSSHLSEELVF
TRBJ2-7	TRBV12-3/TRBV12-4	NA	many	TGTGCCAGCAGTTTCAATAGCCCGTCAGAGGAGCAGTACTTC	CASSFNSPSEEQYF
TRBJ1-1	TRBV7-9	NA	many	TGTGCCAGCACCACGCGGGGCAACACTGAAGCTTTCTTT	CASTTRGNTEAFF
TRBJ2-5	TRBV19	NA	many	TGTGCCAGTAGTGGGGCCTATATCGGGGAGACCCAGTACTTC	CASSGAYIGETQYF
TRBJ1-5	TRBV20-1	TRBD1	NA	TGCAGTGCCCCCAGGGGGTATCGATCCACAGATACGCAGCATTTT	CSAPRGYRSTDTQHF
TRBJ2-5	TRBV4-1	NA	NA	TGCGCCAGCAGCCAAGATCCGGCTAGCGAGGTTGAGACCCAGTACTTC	CASSQDPASEVETQYF
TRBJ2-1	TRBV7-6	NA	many	TGTGCCAGCAGCTTAGGTCCGGTAGCGTCGGATGAGCAGTTCTTC	CASSLGPVASDEQFF
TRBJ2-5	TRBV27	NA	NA	TGTGCCAGCAGTTACGTAGCCAGCCAAGAGACCCAGTACTTC	CASSYVASQETQYF
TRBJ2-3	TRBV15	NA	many	TGTGCCACCAGCAGAGATTTGACAGATACGCAGTATTTT	CATSRDLTDTQYF
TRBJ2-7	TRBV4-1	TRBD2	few	TGCGCCAGCAGCCTATACCAGACTACTAGCGGGGGGGCTCGCTCCTACGAGCAGTACTTC	CASSLYQTTSGGARSYEQYF
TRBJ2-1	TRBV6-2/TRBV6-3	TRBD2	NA	TGTGCCAGCAGCCTAGGGACTACCCTCTCCTACAATGAGCAGTTCTTC	CASSLGTTLSYNEQFF
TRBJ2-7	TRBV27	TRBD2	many	TGTGCCAGCCCTATCCCCCTCAGCGGGAGGTACTACGAGCAGTACTTC	CASPIPLSGRYYEQYF
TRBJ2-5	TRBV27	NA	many	TGTGCCAGCAGTTCACATGCCGGGCCCCAAGAGACCCAGTACTTC	CASSSHAGPQETQYF
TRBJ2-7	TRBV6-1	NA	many	TGTGCCAGCTACCTGTACGAGCAGTACTTC	CASYLYEQYF
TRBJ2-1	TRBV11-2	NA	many	TGTGCCAGCAGCTCTTCCAACTTAGCTCGGGATGAGCAGTTCTTC	CASSSSNLARDEQFF
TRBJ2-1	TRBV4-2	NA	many	TGTGCCAGCAGCCAAGATGGGGGCCGGTACAATGAGCAGTTCTTC	CASSQDGGRYNEQFF
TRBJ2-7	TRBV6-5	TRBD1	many	TGTGCCAGCAGACAGTGGGGACAGGGCACCTACGAGCAGTACTTC	CASRQWGQGTYEQYF
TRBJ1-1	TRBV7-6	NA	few	TGTGCCAGCAGCTCGGGGACATTTGGAGCTTTCTTT	CASSSGTFGAFF
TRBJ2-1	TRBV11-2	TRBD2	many	TGTGCCAGCAGCCATACTAGCGGGAGTTTGGATGAGCAGTTCTTC	CASSHTSGSLDEQFF
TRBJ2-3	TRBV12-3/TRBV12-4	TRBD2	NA	TGTGCCAGCAGTCCCCCCCGGGGTAGCGGGGGGATGGTTGGCCCAGATACGCAGTATTTT	CASSPPRGSGGMVGPDTQYF
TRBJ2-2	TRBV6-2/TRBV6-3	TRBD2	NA	TGCGCCTGCCTGGAGCGGGAGATCAACACCGGGGAGCTGTTTTTT	CACLEREINTGELFF
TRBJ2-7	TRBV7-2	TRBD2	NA	TGTGCCAGCAGCTCCGACCCTAGCGGGCTCTACGAGCAGTACTTC	CASSSDPSGLYEQYF
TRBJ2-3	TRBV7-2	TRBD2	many	TGTGCCAGCAGCTCGACTAGCGGGATCACCACAGATACGCAGTATTTT	CASSSTSGITTDTQYF
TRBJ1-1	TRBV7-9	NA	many	TGTGCCAGCAGCTTTGTACGAGCCCCCACTGAAGCTTTCTTT	CASSFVRAPTEAFF
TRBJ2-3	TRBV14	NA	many	TGTGCCAGCAGCCAAGTCGACATGGAGGTTTCAGATACGCAGTATTTT	CASSQVDMEVSDTQYF
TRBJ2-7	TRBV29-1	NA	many	TGCAGCGTTGAGGCACAGGAGTACGAGCAGTACTTC	CSVEAQEYEQYF
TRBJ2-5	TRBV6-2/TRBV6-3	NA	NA	TGTGCCAGCAAAAGAAAGGGAAAAGAGACCCAGTACTTC	CASKRKGKETQYF
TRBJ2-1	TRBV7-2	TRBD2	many	TGTGCCAGCAGCGAAATGACTAGCGGGCTTTACAATGAGCAGTTCTTC	CASSEMTSGLYNEQFF
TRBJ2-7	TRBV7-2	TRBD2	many	TGTGCCAGCAGCCCACCGCCCGGGACTAGCGGGACAGGCTACGAGCAGTACTTC	CASSPPPGTSGTGYEQYF
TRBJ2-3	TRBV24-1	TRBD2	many	TGTGCCACCAGTGGTACGACTAGCGGGGGGGCAAGAGATACGCAGTATTTT	CATSGTTSGGARDTQYF
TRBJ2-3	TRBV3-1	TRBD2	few	TGTGCCAGCAGCCAAGTCGGACTAGCGGGGCTCACGATCACAGATACGCAGTATTTT	CASSQVGLAGLTITDTQYF
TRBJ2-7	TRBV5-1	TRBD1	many	TGCGCCAGCAGCTTGGAGGGGACAGCCGAGCAGTACTTC	CASSLEGTAEQYF
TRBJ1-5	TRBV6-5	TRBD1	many	TGTGCCAGATCCTCGGGACAGGGGGCGAGGCAGCCCCAGCATTTT	CARSSGQGARQPQHF
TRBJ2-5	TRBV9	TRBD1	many	TGTGCCAGCAGGGGACAGGGGGCCCAAGAGACCCAGTACTTC	CASRGQGAQETQYF
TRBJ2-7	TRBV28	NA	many	TGTGCCAGCAGCGACATTCGCCCGGGGGACGAGCAGTACTTC	CASSDIRPGDEQYF
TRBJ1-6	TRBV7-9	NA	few	TGTGCCAGCAGCGACAGCCCCGCCGCCGCGCGATCACCCCTCCACTTT	CASSDSPAAARSPLHF
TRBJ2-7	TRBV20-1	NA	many	TGCAGTGCTAGAGAGGATAGATACGAGCAGTACTTC	CSAREDRYEQYF